The clone carrying this T cell receptor beta chain was counted only a few times. What it binds is not known. These data originate in a study of response to subunit inactivated influenza vaccine. General study findings and limits: Authors suggested seasonal influenza vaccinations each recruit few new T cells.

TCRdb independently ran MiXCR on the RT-PCR reads; one entry per CDR3 protein. The top ten hold 13% of the sample, which has about half a million distinct CDR3 sequences, 7.6% seen once. CDR1 SNHLY and CDR2 FYNNEI come from the germline V gene. The CDR3 has 15 residues. Trimming cost V 7 bases and J 7 bases, with 22 bases left between them. J is TRBJ1-1 and V is TRBV2, with a possible D match to TRBD1 (5 bases). The material sequenced was PBMCs from blood, taken about 24 months after vaccination. This TCR came from a man between 50 and 69 years old who received an inactivated influenza vaccine. The CDR3 here is CASTVSRGTMYEAFF. The DNA for the CDR3 is TGTGCCAGCACGGTATCAAGGGGAACGATGTATGAAGCTTTCTTT.